This is a list of T cell receptor beta chains from one sample in a study of long-term antiretroviral therapy in people with HIV. The repertoire was sequenced with immunoSEQ multiplex PCR; TCRdb's copy has only in-frame clones and lacks some. In the table there are under 20,000 clones, 91% of which are singletons. Source: unsorted PBMCs, taken 3 years after starting antiretroviral therapy. The origin of the receptors is a man aged 45 to 65 with HIV. Each CDR3 is given with its conserved first and last residue. The D gene is left open where the match is weak. Some rows have no size entry. The others give once, few or many, or a class for an expanded clone.

d_gene: TRBD1; abundance: .; v_gene: TRBV5-1; j_gene: TRBJ2-7; CDR3nt: TGCGCCAGCAGCTTGTTATGGACAGGGCGACACGAGCAGTACTTC; CDR3aa: CASSLLWTGRHEQYF
d_gene: .; abundance: .; v_gene: TRBV6-5; j_gene: TRBJ1-2; CDR3nt: TGTGCCAGCAGTTACTCCTCCACAAATGGCTACACCTTC; CDR3aa: CASSYSSTNGYTF
d_gene: TRBD1; abundance: .; v_gene: TRBV5-1; j_gene: TRBJ2-5; CDR3nt: TGCGCCAGCAGCTTAACTGAGACAGGGGGCTGGGAGACCCAGTACTTC; CDR3aa: CASSLTETGGWETQYF
d_gene: TRBD1; abundance: .; v_gene: TRBV5-4; j_gene: TRBJ2-5; CDR3nt: TGTGCCAGCAGCGCACCGGGACAGGGAATATTGGAGACCCAGTACTTC; CDR3aa: CASSAPGQGILETQYF
d_gene: .; abundance: .; v_gene: TRBV14; j_gene: TRBJ2-2; CDR3nt: TGTGCCAGCAGCCAAGATATCACCGGGGAGCTGTTTTTT; CDR3aa: CASSQDITGELFF
d_gene: .; abundance: .; v_gene: TRBV19; j_gene: TRBJ1-2; CDR3nt: TGTGCCAGTAGTATAGAGCAGGGGTACTCTGGCTACACCTTC; CDR3aa: CASSIEQGYSGYTF
d_gene: TRBD2; abundance: .; v_gene: TRBV9; j_gene: TRBJ2-3; CDR3nt: TGTGCCAGCAACCTGGGGGGGAGCACAGATACGCAGTATTTT; CDR3aa: CASNLGGSTDTQYF
d_gene: TRBD2; abundance: .; v_gene: TRBV4-3; j_gene: TRBJ2-7; CDR3nt: TGCGCCAGCAGCCAAGATAGGGGAGCGGGGGGCTACGAGCAGTACTTC; CDR3aa: CASSQDRGAGGYEQYF
d_gene: .; abundance: .; v_gene: TRBV19; j_gene: TRBJ1-6; CDR3nt: TGTGCCAGTGGAGGCGGAACATATAATTCACCCCTCCACTTT; CDR3aa: CASGGGTYNSPLHF
d_gene: TRBD1; abundance: .; v_gene: TRBV18; j_gene: TRBJ1-1; CDR3nt: TGTGCCAGCTCTCAATCACAGGGGATATACACTGAAGCTTTCTTT; CDR3aa: CASSQSQGIYTEAFF
d_gene: .; abundance: .; v_gene: TRBV6-5; j_gene: TRBJ1-1; CDR3nt: TGTGCCAGCAGTTACTCGAGGGGGGACACTGAAGCTTTCTTT; CDR3aa: CASSYSRGDTEAFF
d_gene: TRBD1; abundance: .; v_gene: TRBV4-3; j_gene: TRBJ2-7; CDR3nt: TGCGCCAGCAGCCAAGATCTGCCAGGGGGCGGCGAGCAGTACTTC; CDR3aa: CASSQDLPGGGEQYF
d_gene: .; abundance: .; v_gene: TRBV27; j_gene: TRBJ2-1; CDR3nt: TGTGCCAGCAGATTTAGCGGAAGCGTTATCTATGAGCAGTTCTTC; CDR3aa: CASRFSGSVIYEQFF
d_gene: TRBD1; abundance: .; v_gene: TRBV13; j_gene: TRBJ2-1; CDR3nt: TGTGCCAGCAGCATAGCAGGGGGCAATGAGCAGTTCTTC; CDR3aa: CASSIAGGNEQFF
d_gene: .; abundance: .; v_gene: TRBV30; j_gene: TRBJ1-5; CDR3nt: TGTGCCTGGAGTGTAGCCAGGGGCGAGTGGAGCAATCAGCCCCAGCATTTT; CDR3aa: CAWSVARGEWSNQPQHF
d_gene: .; abundance: .; v_gene: TRBV27; j_gene: TRBJ2-7; CDR3nt: TGTGCCAGCAGTTTCACAGGGGAGGGCTACGAGCAGTACTTC; CDR3aa: CASSFTGEGYEQYF
d_gene: TRBD1; abundance: .; v_gene: TRBV18; j_gene: TRBJ1-4; CDR3nt: TGTGCCAGCTCACCACAGAGGGACAGATCTGCAACTAATGAAAAACTGTTTTTT; CDR3aa: CASSPQRDRSATNEKLFF
d_gene: .; abundance: .; v_gene: TRBV10-3; j_gene: TRBJ2-2; CDR3nt: TGTGCCATCAGAATTACAGGTGCTGCTACCGGGGAGCTGTTTTTT; CDR3aa: CAIRITGAATGELFF
d_gene: TRBD2; abundance: once; v_gene: TRBV12-5; j_gene: TRBJ2-3; CDR3nt: TGTGCTAGTGGTTTGACTCCGCCGGGACTAGCGGCCGAAACAGATACGCAGTATTTT; CDR3aa: CASGLTPPGLAAETDTQYF
d_gene: TRBD1; abundance: .; v_gene: TRBV6-5; j_gene: TRBJ1-6; CDR3nt: TGTGCCAGCAGTTACGGAGACAGGGTAAATTCACCCCTCCACTTT; CDR3aa: CASSYGDRVNSPLHF
d_gene: .; abundance: .; v_gene: TRBV6-5; j_gene: TRBJ2-7; CDR3nt: TGTGCCAGCAGTTACCGGGGGACTCAGTACGAGCAGTACTTC; CDR3aa: CASSYRGTQYEQYF
d_gene: TRBD2; abundance: .; v_gene: TRBV7-6; j_gene: TRBJ2-3; CDR3nt: TGTGCCAGCAGCCTGGGACTAGCGGGGAGCACAGATACGCAGTATTTT; CDR3aa: CASSLGLAGSTDTQYF
d_gene: .; abundance: .; v_gene: TRBV10-3; j_gene: TRBJ1-4; CDR3nt: TGTGCCATCAGTGAGTCAGGGGCGCAGAATGAAAAACTGTTTTTT; CDR3aa: CAISESGAQNEKLFF
d_gene: .; abundance: .; v_gene: TRBV7-2; j_gene: TRBJ2-7; CDR3nt: TGTGCCAGCAGGTCGGGGAGCTCCTACGAGCAGTACTTC; CDR3aa: CASRSGSSYEQYF
d_gene: .; abundance: .; v_gene: TRBV19; j_gene: TRBJ2-7; CDR3nt: TGTGCCAGTAGTATCGCCAACTCCTACGAGCAGTACTTC; CDR3aa: CASSIANSYEQYF
d_gene: .; abundance: .; v_gene: TRBV4-3; j_gene: TRBJ2-3; CDR3nt: TGCGCCAGCAGCCACGGGCTAGTGGCAGATACGCAGTATTTT; CDR3aa: CASSHGLVADTQYF
d_gene: TRBD1; abundance: .; v_gene: TRBV5-1; j_gene: TRBJ2-7; CDR3nt: TGCGCCAATAGGCTGGACAGGGAGACCTACGAGCAGTACTTC; CDR3aa: CANRLDRETYEQYF
d_gene: .; abundance: .; v_gene: TRBV7-9; j_gene: TRBJ2-7; CDR3nt: TGTGCCAGCAGCCAAAACAGGGAGAACGACGAGCAGTACTTC; CDR3aa: CASSQNRENDEQYF
d_gene: TRBD1; abundance: .; v_gene: TRBV19; j_gene: TRBJ1-1; CDR3nt: TGTGCCAGTAGTCGACAGGGGCTCACTGAAGCTTTCTTT; CDR3aa: CASSRQGLTEAFF
d_gene: .; abundance: .; v_gene: TRBV29-1; j_gene: TRBJ2-3; CDR3nt: TGCAGCGTTGAAGCCCCGGGACCACTGTTCCCCACAGATACGCAGTATTTT; CDR3aa: CSVEAPGPLFPTDTQYF
d_gene: TRBD2; abundance: .; v_gene: TRBV6-6; j_gene: TRBJ2-7; CDR3nt: TGTGCCAGCAGTTACGGTACTAGCGGGGACTACGAGCAGTACTTC; CDR3aa: CASSYGTSGDYEQYF
d_gene: TRBD1; abundance: .; v_gene: TRBV2; j_gene: TRBJ1-1; CDR3nt: TGTGCCAGCAGCAACTCCTGGGACAGGGCTTTGAACACTGAAGCTTTCTTT; CDR3aa: CASSNSWDRALNTEAFF
d_gene: .; abundance: .; v_gene: TRBV6-1; j_gene: TRBJ1-6; CDR3nt: TGTGCCAGCAGTGGTAAGGGGGTAGGTAATTCACCCCTCCACTTT; CDR3aa: CASSGKGVGNSPLHF
d_gene: TRBD1; abundance: .; v_gene: TRBV4-3; j_gene: TRBJ2-7; CDR3nt: TGCGCCAGCAGCCAAGGACAGGGCCCTTGGGACGAGCAGTACTTC; CDR3aa: CASSQGQGPWDEQYF
d_gene: .; abundance: .; v_gene: TRBV27; j_gene: TRBJ2-7; CDR3nt: TGTGCCAGCAGTTTATTACAGGGCGGAGTGTACGAGCAGTACTTC; CDR3aa: CASSLLQGGVYEQYF
d_gene: TRBD2; abundance: .; v_gene: TRBV7-2; j_gene: TRBJ2-3; CDR3nt: TGTGCCAGCAGCTTAGGATTAGCGGGGCCAGATACGCAGTATTTT; CDR3aa: CASSLGLAGPDTQYF
d_gene: TRBD1; abundance: few; v_gene: TRBV25-1; j_gene: TRBJ2-7; CDR3nt: TGTGCCAGCAGACAGGGGGCGAGGGACGAGCAGTACTTC; CDR3aa: CASRQGARDEQYF
d_gene: .; abundance: .; v_gene: TRBV4-1; j_gene: TRBJ2-5; CDR3nt: TGCGCCAGCAGCCAAGATGCAGGGTTAGAGACCCAGTACTTC; CDR3aa: CASSQDAGLETQYF
d_gene: TRBD1; abundance: .; v_gene: TRBV4-1; j_gene: TRBJ2-7; CDR3nt: TGCGCCAGCAGCCAAGGTGGACAGGGTTACGAGCAGTACTTC; CDR3aa: CASSQGGQGYEQYF
d_gene: .; abundance: .; v_gene: TRBV7-9; j_gene: TRBJ1-6; CDR3nt: TGTGCCAGCAGCTCTGAAATTCTCCGTTCACCCCTCCACTTT; CDR3aa: CASSSEILRSPLHF
d_gene: .; abundance: once; v_gene: TRBV5-4; j_gene: TRBJ2-1; CDR3nt: TGTGCCAGCAGCTTGGAGTACCAGGGACTCAATGAGCAGTTCTTC; CDR3aa: CASSLEYQGLNEQFF
d_gene: .; abundance: once; v_gene: TRBV29-1; j_gene: TRBJ1-1; CDR3nt: TGCAGCGCCACGGGACGGTTGAACACTGAAGCTTTCTTT; CDR3aa: CSATGRLNTEAFF
d_gene: TRBD1; abundance: .; v_gene: TRBV5-4; j_gene: TRBJ1-6; CDR3nt: TGTGCCAGCAGCCCAAGGACAGGGGCGAATTCACCCCTCCACTTT; CDR3aa: CASSPRTGANSPLHF
d_gene: .; abundance: .; v_gene: TRBV7-3; j_gene: TRBJ2-1; CDR3nt: TGTGCCAGCAGCCCTGGGGGTTCTAATGAGCAGTTCTTC; CDR3aa: CASSPGGSNEQFF
d_gene: TRBD2; abundance: .; v_gene: TRBV4-1; j_gene: TRBJ2-1; CDR3nt: TGCGCCAGCAGCCAACCGGGACTAGCGGGGGGGCCCCATGAGCAGTTCTTC; CDR3aa: CASSQPGLAGGPHEQFF
d_gene: .; abundance: .; v_gene: TRBV28; j_gene: TRBJ2-7; CDR3nt: TGTGCCAGCAGTTTATCCAGGGGCGGTTCCTACGAGCAGTACTTC; CDR3aa: CASSLSRGGSYEQYF
d_gene: .; abundance: .; v_gene: TRBV7-9; j_gene: TRBJ2-7; CDR3nt: TGTGCCAGCAGCTTAACGGATAGCTACGAGCAGTACTTC; CDR3aa: CASSLTDSYEQYF
d_gene: TRBD1; abundance: .; v_gene: TRBV9; j_gene: TRBJ2-7; CDR3nt: TGTGCCAGCAGCGTTGGGGACAGGGGAAACGAGCAGTACTTC; CDR3aa: CASSVGDRGNEQYF
d_gene: TRBD1; abundance: few; v_gene: TRBV19; j_gene: TRBJ2-7; CDR3nt: TGTGCCAGTAGTGTAGATTGGGGACAGGGTTTCTACGAGCAGTACTTC; CDR3aa: CASSVDWGQGFYEQYF
d_gene: .; abundance: .; v_gene: TRBV7-2; j_gene: TRBJ2-7; CDR3nt: TGTGCCAGCAGCTTAGGTTGGACTTCCGTCGAGCAGTACTTC; CDR3aa: CASSLGWTSVEQYF
d_gene: .; abundance: .; v_gene: TRBV7-2; j_gene: TRBJ1-6; CDR3nt: TGTGCCAGCGTTTCCGGACTGCCGGGAAATTCACCCCTCCACTTT; CDR3aa: CASVSGLPGNSPLHF
d_gene: .; abundance: .; v_gene: TRBV11-1; j_gene: TRBJ2-2; CDR3nt: TGTGCCAGCAAAAGGGGCCGTGTATCCCCCGGGGAGCTGTTTTTT; CDR3aa: CASKRGRVSPGELFF
d_gene: TRBD1; abundance: .; v_gene: TRBV4-2; j_gene: TRBJ2-7; CDR3nt: TGTGCCAGCAGCCAAGAGAGGGACAGCTCCTACGAGCAGTACTTC; CDR3aa: CASSQERDSSYEQYF
d_gene: .; abundance: .; v_gene: TRBV10-1; j_gene: TRBJ1-2; CDR3nt: TGCGCCAGCAGGCGGACAGCCTATGGCTACACCTTC; CDR3aa: CASRRTAYGYTF
d_gene: .; abundance: .; v_gene: TRBV5-8; j_gene: TRBJ2-3; CDR3nt: TGTGCCAGCAGCTTGGAAGGGGGACGCACAGATACGCAGTATTTT; CDR3aa: CASSLEGGRTDTQYF
d_gene: .; abundance: .; v_gene: TRBV7-2; j_gene: TRBJ2-3; CDR3nt: TGTGCCAGCAGCTCCGTGGGGCCGCAGGATACGCAGTATTTT; CDR3aa: CASSSVGPQDTQYF
d_gene: .; abundance: .; v_gene: TRBV6-1; j_gene: TRBJ2-7; CDR3nt: TGTGCCACCCTTTTATACGAGCAGTACTTC; CDR3aa: CATLLYEQYF
d_gene: .; abundance: .; v_gene: TRBV29-1; j_gene: TRBJ2-6; CDR3nt: TGCAGCGTTGCATTGGGGACTCGGGCCAACGTCCTGACTTTC; CDR3aa: CSVALGTRANVLTF
d_gene: .; abundance: .; v_gene: TRBV5-4; j_gene: TRBJ1-2; CDR3nt: TGTGCCAGCAGCTTGGTGAGGGGGGATGGCTACACCTTC; CDR3aa: CASSLVRGDGYTF